The following is a T cell receptor (beta chain) sequence with its context. Its cognate antigen is unknown. The data are from a study of cytomegalovirus exposure and HLA in healthy donors. Study-level information: There were just under 400 genotyped donors. Of these, 81% fell in the genetic ancestry cluster associated with self-reported Caucasian donors. Whole-study findings and limits: Earlier analysis looked at TCR beta V segments, and most were productive about 90% or about 30% of the time. The study dropped some indistinguishable V segments, TRBV6-2 and TRBV6-3 among them. CMV serostatus was the only recorded immune exposure for donors.

The PCR had 60 Vbeta and 13 Jbeta primers. The method was immunoSEQ multiplex PCR; TCRdb's version includes in-frame clones alone and lacks a portion of them. The data show 100,000 to 150,000 clones, with around 76% seen just once and 13% held by the top ten. CDR1 is MDHEN, CDR2 SYDVKM, per germline. The trim removed 7 bases at V and 7 bases at J, leaving 11 bases unmatched. The CDR3 consists of 15 residues. V is TRBV28 and J is TRBJ1-5, with 9 bases lining up with TRBD1. The source material was PBMCs. This clonotype was sampled from a woman aged 55-69 years in good health and CMV-seropositive. The CDR3 region has the DNA TGTGCCAGCACCGTCCCGGGACAGGGCTCCCAGCCCCAGCATTTT. Protein product: CASTVPGQGSQPQHF.